This TCR beta chain was identified during a study of OX40 agonist ivuxolimab in advanced cancers. Study summary: Three patients responded partially, comprising one with hepatocellular carcinoma and two with cutaneous melanoma. General study findings and limits: Low normalized T-cell clonal expansion was additionally recorded for some nonresponders.

Clones were read by immunoSEQ multiplex PCR, and TCRdb kept only the in-frame ones, dropping some. The sample yields some 33,000 clones, about four fifths seen once. Germline assignment: CDR1 ENHRY and CDR2 SYGVKD. Trimming shortened V by 6 bases and J by 4 bases, and 9 bases separated the two germline ends. The CDR3 is 12 residues long. On this clone itself: Antigen specificity is unknown.

This sequence was found in an adult with an advanced solid tumor such as melanoma, head and neck, liver or kidney cancer. This sequence joins TRBV10-3 and TRBJ1-1, with D perhaps TRBD1 (6 bases). This specimen consisted of CD4+ or CD8+ T cells sorted from blood, obtained in a trial of the OX40 agonist ivuxolimab. CDR3 bases: TGTGCCATCAGGGGAGGGGGCACTGAAGCTTTCTTT. The encoded protein is CAIRGGGTEAFF.